These 17 T cell receptor beta chains were sequenced from one sample in a study of regulatory T cells in long-lasting Graves disease (dated by TCRdb to 2020 to 2022). The time point label of this sample denotes: newly diagnosed GD, antithyroid drugs for less than 3 months. For both TCR sequencing and RNA sequencing, RNA was extracted from PBMCs in TRIzol. The library was produced with multiplex PCR. Sequencing instrument: Illumina HiSeq 4000. To build TCR beta libraries, CDR3 regions were amplified by Arm-PCR using iRepertoire HTBI primers. The public reads were reanalyzed by TCRdb: fastp trimming at Q25, MiXCR alignment, in-frame beta chains only. Rows with a matching CDR3 protein are joined into one entry that keeps the most common DNA and genes. The sample table lists about 240,000 distinct CDR3 sequences, around 20% of them with a count of one. Of the sample, around 14% is held by the ten largest clones.

The sequencing used peripheral blood mononuclear cells (PBMCs), collected at new diagnosis, from a patient treated with antithyroid drugs. These receptors came from a female donor with Graves disease.

Notes on this clonotype: A much larger clonotype is one base distant, so this may be a read error. The chain links TRBV4-1 to TRBJ1-5; D uncertain. The germline V gene has CDR1 MGHRA and CDR2 YSYEKL. The CDR3 spans 13 residues. In DNA form, the CDR3 reads TGCGCCAGCTGCCAAGGCCCTCAGGAGCCCCAGCATTTT. Amino acid sequence: CASCQGPQEPQHF.

The table lists this clonotype with many counts. The chain carries TRBV7-2 and TRBJ1-5; a possible D gene is TRBD1 (5 bases). Per the germline V gene, CDR1 is SGHTA and CDR2 is FQGNSA. With 5 bases removed from V and 0 bases from J, the gap between germline ends came to 11 bases. The CDR3 runs 15 residues. The CDR3 sequence is CASSPRGSSNQPQHF. DNA of the CDR3: TGTGCCAGCAGCCCCCGGGGGAGTAGCAATCAGCCCCAGCATTTT.

This clonotype appeared many times. The chain carries TRBV6-2 or TRBV6-3 and TRBJ2-3, with D perhaps TRBD1 (6 bases). Germline CDR1 is MNHEY and CDR2 is SVGEGT. Trimming left V 10 bases short and J 2 bases short, with 16 bases between. The CDR3 extends over 14 amino acids. CDR3 bases: TGTGCCACGCGACGCCAGGGGACCACAGATACGCAGTATTTT. It encodes CATRRQGTTDTQYF.

Ten or more counts support this clonotype. The CDR3 loop reads CAWSLLSGYGYTF. For the CDR3, the DNA is TGTGCCTGGAGTCTGCTTTCGGGCTATGGCTACACCTTC. This chain joins TRBV30 and TRBJ1-2; D gene ambiguous. With 2 bases removed from V and 4 bases from J, the gap between germline ends came to 11 bases. CDR3 size: 13 residues. Germline-derived CDR1 and CDR2 are GTSNPN and SVGIG (reference sequence).

The CDR3: CASSSEWDGLAGINEQFF. CDR3 DNA: TGTGCCAGCAGCTCAGAGTGGGACGGACTAGCGGGGATCAATGAGCAGTTCTTC. The chain employs TRBV7-9 and TRBJ2-1, with TRBD2 matching over 12 bases. This CDR3 region has 18 residues. V lost 4 bases to trimming and J lost 6 bases; unmatched junction nucleotides: 13. The germline V gene has CDR1 SEHNR and CDR2 FQNEAQ (reference sequence).

This clonotype appeared once. CDR3 sequence: CASSISGTGVREQYF. The DNA of the CDR3 is TGTGCCAGCAGCATCTCCGGGACAGGGGTCCGGGAGCAGTACTTC. The chain is built from TRBV7-9 and TRBJ2-7; 10 bases are a match to TRBD1. Germline lookup yields CDR1 SEHNR and CDR2 FQNEAQ (reference sequence). V was clipped by 5 bases and J by 7 bases; unmatched bases: 11. The CDR3 extends over 15 amino acids.

The sample holds many counts of this clonotype. CDR3 sequence (DNA): TGTGCCAGCAGTGCCCAGGGGGAGAATTTCTACGGCTACACCTTC. Translated, it gives CASSAQGENFYGYTF. The rearrangement uses TRBV12-3 or TRBV12-4 and TRBJ1-2, with TRBD1 identical over 7 bases. J was trimmed by 8 bases and V by 5 bases; bases with no gene match: 14. This CDR3 region has 15 residues.

The rearrangement links TRBV20-1 to TRBJ1-5, with 8 nucleotides matching TRBD1. V trimming: 6 bases; J trimming: 2 bases; junction bases outside the gene matches: 6. Per germline, CDR1 DFQATT and CDR2 SNEGSKA (reference sequence). The CDR3 is 14 residues long. The DNA for the CDR3 is TGCAGTGCAAGACAGGGGCATGGCAATCAGCCCCAGCATTTT. Its protein product is CSARQGHGNQPQHF.

This clonotype has just a few counts. V gene TRBV6-1 combines with J gene TRBJ2-7; 10 bases line up with TRBD2. Trimming at V came to 7 bases and at J to 2 bases, leaving 11 bases not matched to a gene. This CDR3 is built from 16 residues. The germline V gene has CDR1 MNHNS and CDR2 SASEGT. The CDR3 sequence: CASTPLRTSGAYEQYF. For the CDR3, the DNA is TGTGCCAGCACCCCACTTCGGACTAGCGGAGCCTACGAGCAGTACTTC.

This clonotype was counted many times. This sequence joins TRBV19 and TRBJ1-1, with TRBD1 matching over 7 bases. V shed 7 bases, J shed 5 bases, and the junction held 13 bases outside the gene matches. CDR3 size: 15 residues. In germline, CDR1 is LNHDA, CDR2 SQIVND (reference sequence). The CDR3 DNA reads as TGTGCCAGTATCAGGGACAGACGAGGGCGGACTGAAGCTTTCTTT. Its protein product is CASIRDRRGRTEAFF.

This clonotype was counted many times. The chain carries TRBV27 and TRBJ2-5, with 9 positions matching TRBD1. The germline V gene has CDR1 MNHEY and CDR2 SMNVEV (reference sequence). V lost 10 bases and J lost 5; bases outside the gene matches: 8. CDR3 length equals 13 residues. CDR3 loop: CATRDRVTETQYF. The CDR3 coding sequence is TGTGCCACCCGGGACAGGGTTACGGAGACCCAGTACTTC.

This clonotype has a count of ten or more. CDR3 amino acids: CASSPTSGSTDTQYF. The CDR3 nucleotides read TGTGCCAGCAGCCCGACTAGCGGGAGCACAGATACGCAGTATTTT. The chain combines TRBV3-1 with TRBJ2-3, with 10 bases fitting TRBD2. V was pared by 4 bases and J by 0 bases, with 1 base of the junction left unmatched. Germline CDR1 and CDR2: LGHDT and YNNKEL (reference sequence). This CDR3 contains 15 residues.

This clonotype was recorded once. CDR3: CSAVGTSGGTDTQYF. For the CDR3, the DNA is TGCAGTGCCGTCGGGACTAGCGGGGGCACAGATACGCAGTATTTT. The chain couples TRBV20-1 to TRBJ2-3; 13 bases are a match to TRBD2. The length of the CDR3 is 15 residues. V lost 6 bases to trimming and J lost 1 base; unmatched junction nucleotides: 4. CDR1 is DFQATT and CDR2 is SNEGSKA in the germline V gene (reference sequence).

This clonotype was picked up many times. The genes are TRBV28 and TRBJ1-6; TRBD1 matches at 7 bases. Per the germline V gene, CDR1 is MDHEN and CDR2 is SYDVKM. This CDR3 has 14 amino acids. Germline trimming cut 3 bases from V and 7 bases from J; bases unmatched to any gene: 3. The DNA for the CDR3 is TGTGCCAGCAGTTTCAGGACAGGCAATTCACCCCTCCACTTT. The encoded protein is CASSFRTGNSPLHF.

This clonotype was observed a handful of times. This chain joins TRBV4-1 and TRBJ1-4, with no clear D. Germline loops: CDR1 MGHRA, CDR2 YSYEKL. V lost 0 bases and J lost 0, with 14 bases in between. This CDR3 has 18 residues. The CDR3 here is CASSQEAEEYATNEKLFF. The DNA for the CDR3 is TGCGCCAGCAGCCAAGAAGCGGAAGAATATGCAACTAATGAAAAACTGTTTTTT.

This clonotype was seen ten or more times. The genes are TRBV5-5 and TRBJ2-5; perhaps TRBD2 as D (7 bases). The V end was cut by 4 bases, the J end by 3 bases, with 19 bases between. The CDR3 has 16 residues. Germline V CDR1 and CDR2: SGHKS, YYEKEE (reference sequence). CDR3 amino acids: CASSNPGGNTKETQYF. As DNA, the CDR3 is TGTGCCAGCAGCAACCCGGGGGGCAATACTAAAGAGACCCAGTACTTC.

The chain recombines TRBV7-2 with TRBJ2-2, with TRBD2 matching over 12 bases. Germline V lookup: CDR1 SGHTA, CDR2 FQGNSA. V shed 4 bases and J 5 bases; nucleotides not matched to a gene: 2. The CDR3 is made up of 15 amino acids. CDR3 DNA: TGTGCCAGCAGCTGGGGACTAGCGGGTACCGGGGAGCTGTTTTTT. It encodes CASSWGLAGTGELFF.